This T cell receptor (beta chain) was recorded in a study of blood T cell repertoires in COVID-19 (TCRdb year 2020). In terms of the full investigation: Samples covering the acute and convalescent phases of COVID-19 were provided by collaborators in the United States, Italy and Spain. The repertoires were made available in a free public database intended to serve as a resource for research on the immune response to SARS-CoV-2. Sample metadata almost always included a de-identified subject ID, COVID-19 status, age in years and sex. HLA class I and class II types, where available, came from metadata supplied by the sample provider rather than from assay-based typing. Samples came from the ongoing ImmuneRACE study (first 160 participants) plus 1,254 subjects from 6 global collaborators. The material from the prospective study consisted of cDNA or gDNA derived from T cells, B-cell-depleted T cells, or PBMCs. Subjects who had been exposed to COVID-19, were actively infected with it, or had recovered from it provided the deeply sampled blood TCRbeta repertoires that made up the dataset. Here is what the overall study found, with its caveats: Clinical and demographic metadata were provided uncurated, with the amount varying by source and participant.

V drops 6 bases and J drops 5 bases, leaving 10 bases in between. CDR1 SGHDN and CDR2 FVKESK are derived from the germline V gene. CDR3 length: 13 amino acids, cysteine to phenylalanine. The read is trimmed to its CDR3 DNA, 39 bases read in frame from base 1. The collaborating institutions used their own protocols to collect whole blood in K2EDTA tubes. For TCRbeta analysis, collaborators shipped samples in one of three forms: frozen whole blood, isolated PBMCs, or DNA extracted from either of those sample types. On this clone itself: This clone's antigen is unknown. Base qualities are not provided; no much larger clone lies one nucleotide away.

TCRbeta CDR3 regions were amplified from genomic DNA using the immunoSEQ Assay, a bias-controlled multiplex PCR. In the paper's pipeline: Within the assay, amplification of reference gene primers was used to estimate how many nucleated cells each sample contained. To quantify the absolute abundance of each unique TCRbeta CDR3 rearrangement, sequence reads were collapsed and filtered. For each sample, productive Simpson clonality was calculated by taking the square root of Simpson's diversity index across productive rearrangements. TCRdb stores this immuneACCESS table with in-frame sequences only. Part of the clones is absent; in the studies checked, under half of the shortfall reflects unresolved V genes, and no reason is known for the rest. The V and J calls and clone size come from that table; D and trimming were worked out from the DNA. The sample table shows 120,000 to 150,000 clones, and around 81% are seen once. 10% to 15% of the sample belongs to the ten largest clones.

The receptor was isolated from a man in his sixties with active or convalescent COVID-19. The V and J genes are TRBV14 and TRBJ2-2; the D gene is unclear. Source material: peripheral blood. The CDR3 sequence is CASSVDRTGELFF. The DNA is as follows: TGTGCCAGCAGTGTCGATCGGACCGGGGAGCTGTTTTTT.